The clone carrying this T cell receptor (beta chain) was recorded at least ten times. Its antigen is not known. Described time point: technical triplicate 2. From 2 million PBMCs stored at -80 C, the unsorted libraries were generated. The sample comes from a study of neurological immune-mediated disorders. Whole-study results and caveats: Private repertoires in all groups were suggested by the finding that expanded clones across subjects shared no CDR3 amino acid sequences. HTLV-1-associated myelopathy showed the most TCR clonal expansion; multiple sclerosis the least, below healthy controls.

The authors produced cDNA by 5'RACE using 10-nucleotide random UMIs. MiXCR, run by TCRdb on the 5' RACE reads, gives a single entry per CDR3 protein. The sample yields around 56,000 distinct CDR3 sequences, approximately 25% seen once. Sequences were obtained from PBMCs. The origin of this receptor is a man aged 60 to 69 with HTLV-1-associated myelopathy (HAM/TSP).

The CDR3 DNA is TGCGCCAGCAGCTCGGCTACCTCTGCGTACGCTCACCACGAGCAGTACTTC. Its protein product is CASSSATSAYAHHEQYF. The chain uses TRBV5-1 and TRBJ2-7, with D uncertain. The germline V and J ends were trimmed by 3 bases and 5 bases, with 24 bases remaining between them. This CDR3 is built from 17 residues. Germline lookup yields CDR1 SGHRS and CDR2 YFSETQ.